This T cell receptor beta chain originates from a study of T cells after yellow fever vaccination. In regard to this clonotype: Antigen specificity is unknown.

The study, taken as a whole, reports: High-abundance clonotypes from the bulk population could contaminate FACS-sorted repertoires. Though it reached lower strength, the secondary response hit its peak faster, day 5 versus 15.

TCR cDNA, made by 5'RACE template switching, carried an added universal primer site and UMIs. One entry per CDR3 protein results from TCRdb running MiXCR on the 5' RACE reads. Altogether approximately 150,000 distinct CDR3 sequences are present, 6.2% being singletons, with the ten largest covering approximately 3%. V lost 2 bases, J lost 8 bases, and 12 bases stayed unmatched. Germline CDR1 MNHEY, CDR2 SVGAGI. CDR3 length equals 16 residues. This chain connects TRBV6-5 to TRBJ2-1, with 7 bases that match TRBD1. This material consisted of CD4+ T cells sorted from PBMCs, taken on the day of the first yellow fever vaccination. The origin of this receptor is a man younger than 35 who received the YFV17D yellow fever vaccine. As DNA, the CDR3 is TGTGCCAGCAGTTACCAGGGGGACCTTCCTGGCGATGAGCAGTTCTTC. Protein sequence: CASSYQGDLPGDEQFF.